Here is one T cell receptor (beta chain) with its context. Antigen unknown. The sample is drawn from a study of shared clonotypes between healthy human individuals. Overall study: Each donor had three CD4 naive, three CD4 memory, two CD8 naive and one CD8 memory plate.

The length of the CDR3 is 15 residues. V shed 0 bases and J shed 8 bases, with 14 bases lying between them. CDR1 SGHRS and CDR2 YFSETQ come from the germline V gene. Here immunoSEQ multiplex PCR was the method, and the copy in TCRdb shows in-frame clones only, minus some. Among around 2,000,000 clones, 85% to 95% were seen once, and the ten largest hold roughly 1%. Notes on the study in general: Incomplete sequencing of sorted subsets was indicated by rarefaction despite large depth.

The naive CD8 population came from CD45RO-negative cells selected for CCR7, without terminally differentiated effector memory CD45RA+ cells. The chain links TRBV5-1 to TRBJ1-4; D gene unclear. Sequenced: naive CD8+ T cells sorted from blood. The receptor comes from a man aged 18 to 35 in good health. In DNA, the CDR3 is TGCGCCAGCAGCTTGGAGGGAGGGATCGTCGAAAAACTGTTTTTT. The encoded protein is CASSLEGGIVEKLFF.